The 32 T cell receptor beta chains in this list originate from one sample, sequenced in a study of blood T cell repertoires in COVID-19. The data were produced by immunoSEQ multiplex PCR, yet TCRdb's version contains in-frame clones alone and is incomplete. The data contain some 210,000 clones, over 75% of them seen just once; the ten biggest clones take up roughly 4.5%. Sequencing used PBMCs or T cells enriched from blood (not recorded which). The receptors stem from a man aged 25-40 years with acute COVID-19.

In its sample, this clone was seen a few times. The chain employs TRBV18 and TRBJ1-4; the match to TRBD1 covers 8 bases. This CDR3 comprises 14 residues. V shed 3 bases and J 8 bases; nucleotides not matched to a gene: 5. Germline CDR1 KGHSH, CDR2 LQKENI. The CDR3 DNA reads TGTGCCAGCTCACCCACAGGGGGGGACGAAAAACTGTTTTTT. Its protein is CASSPTGGDEKLFF. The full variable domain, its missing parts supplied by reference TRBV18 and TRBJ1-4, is NAGVMQNPRHLVRRRGQEARLRCSPMKGHSHVYWYRQLPEEGLKFMVYLQKENIIDESGMPKERFSAEFPKEGPSILRIQQVVRGDSAAYFCASSPTGGDEKLFFGSGTQLSVL.

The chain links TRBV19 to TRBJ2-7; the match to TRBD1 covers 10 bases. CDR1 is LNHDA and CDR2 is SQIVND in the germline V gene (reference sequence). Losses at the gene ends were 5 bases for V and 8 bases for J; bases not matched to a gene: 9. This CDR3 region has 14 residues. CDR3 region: CASSSPDRGLKQYF. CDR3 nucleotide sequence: TGTGCCAGTAGTTCACCGGACAGGGGGTTAAAGCAGTACTTC.

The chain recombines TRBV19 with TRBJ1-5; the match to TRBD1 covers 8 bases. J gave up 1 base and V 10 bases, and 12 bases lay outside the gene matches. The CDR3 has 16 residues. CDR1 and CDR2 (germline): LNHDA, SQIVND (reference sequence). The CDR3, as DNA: TGTGCCACCACTCTGACCTGGGACAGGAGCAATCAGCCCCAGCATTTT. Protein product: CATTLTWDRSNQPQHF.

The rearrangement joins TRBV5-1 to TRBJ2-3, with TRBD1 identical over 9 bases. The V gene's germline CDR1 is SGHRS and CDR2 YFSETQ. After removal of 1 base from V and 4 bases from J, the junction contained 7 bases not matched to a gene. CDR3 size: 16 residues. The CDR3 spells CASSLQPGQGSDTQYF. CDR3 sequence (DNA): TGCGCCAGCAGCTTGCAGCCGGGACAGGGTTCAGATACGCAGTATTTT.

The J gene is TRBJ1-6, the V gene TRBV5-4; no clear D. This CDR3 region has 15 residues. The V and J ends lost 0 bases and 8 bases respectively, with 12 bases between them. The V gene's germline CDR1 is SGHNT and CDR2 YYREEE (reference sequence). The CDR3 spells CASSLDRDRYSPLHF. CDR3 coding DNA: TGTGCCAGCAGCTTGGATCGGGATCGATATTCACCCCTCCACTTT.

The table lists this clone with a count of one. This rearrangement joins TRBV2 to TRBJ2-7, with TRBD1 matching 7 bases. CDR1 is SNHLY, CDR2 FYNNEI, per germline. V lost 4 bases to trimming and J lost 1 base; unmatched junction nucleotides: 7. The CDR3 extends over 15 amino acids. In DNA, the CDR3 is TGTGCCAGCAGTGTGGACAGGCAGACTTCCTACGAGCAGTACTTC. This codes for CASSVDRQTSYEQYF.

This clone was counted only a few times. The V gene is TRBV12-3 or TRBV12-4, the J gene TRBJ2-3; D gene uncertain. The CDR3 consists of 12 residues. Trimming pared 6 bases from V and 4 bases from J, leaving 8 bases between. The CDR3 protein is CASSYLSDTQYF. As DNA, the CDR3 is TGTGCCAGCAGCTACTTATCAGATACGCAGTATTTT.

For the CDR3, the DNA is TGCAGCGTAGCCTCAACCAGGGGCTACACCTTC. Protein product: CSVASTRGYTF. The genes are TRBV29-1 and TRBJ1-2; D is ambiguous. The CDR3 extends over 11 amino acids. Germline lookup yields CDR1 SQVTM and CDR2 ANQGSEA. The ends were cut back, 6 bases at V and 8 bases at J, with 13 bases in the middle. The full variable domain, with the rest looked up from reference TRBV29-1 and TRBJ1-2, is SAVISQKPSRDICQRGTSLTIQCQVDSQVTMMFWYRQQPGQSLTLIATANQGSEATYESGFVIDKFPISRPNLTFSTLTVSNMSPEDSSIYLCSVASTRGYTFGSGTRLTVV.

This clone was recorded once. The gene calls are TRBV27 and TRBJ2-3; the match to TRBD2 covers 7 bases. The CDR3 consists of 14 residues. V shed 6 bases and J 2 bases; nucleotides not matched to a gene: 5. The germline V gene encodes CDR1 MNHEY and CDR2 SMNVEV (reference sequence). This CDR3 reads CASRLADLTDTQYF. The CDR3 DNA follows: TGTGCCAGCAGGCTAGCGGATCTCACAGATACGCAGTATTTT.

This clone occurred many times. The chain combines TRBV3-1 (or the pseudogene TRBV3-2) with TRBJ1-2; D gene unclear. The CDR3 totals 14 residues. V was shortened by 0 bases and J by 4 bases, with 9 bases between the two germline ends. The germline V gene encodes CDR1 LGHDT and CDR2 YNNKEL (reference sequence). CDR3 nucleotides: TGTGCCAGCAGCCAAGATCAGGTACTCTATGGCTACACCTTC. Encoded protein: CASSQDQVLYGYTF.

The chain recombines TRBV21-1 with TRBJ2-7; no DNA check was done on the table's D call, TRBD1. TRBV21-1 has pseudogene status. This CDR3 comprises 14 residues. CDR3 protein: CASTPGQGAGEQYF. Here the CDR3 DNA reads TGTGCCAGCACCCCGGGACAGGGAGCTGGCGAGCAGTACTTC.

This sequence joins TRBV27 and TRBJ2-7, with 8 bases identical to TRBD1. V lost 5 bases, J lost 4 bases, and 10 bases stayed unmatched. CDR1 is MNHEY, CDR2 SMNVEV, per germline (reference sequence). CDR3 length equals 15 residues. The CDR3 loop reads CASSLTGTGLYEQYF. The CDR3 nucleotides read TGTGCCAGCAGTCTAACCGGGACAGGACTGTACGAGCAGTACTTC.

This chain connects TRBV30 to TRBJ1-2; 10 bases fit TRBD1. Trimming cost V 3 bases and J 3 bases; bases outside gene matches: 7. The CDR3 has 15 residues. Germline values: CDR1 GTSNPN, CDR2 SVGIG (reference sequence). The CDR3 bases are TGTGCCTGGAGCGCCGACAGGGGGCGCGACTATGGCTACACCTTC. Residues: CAWSADRGRDYGYTF.

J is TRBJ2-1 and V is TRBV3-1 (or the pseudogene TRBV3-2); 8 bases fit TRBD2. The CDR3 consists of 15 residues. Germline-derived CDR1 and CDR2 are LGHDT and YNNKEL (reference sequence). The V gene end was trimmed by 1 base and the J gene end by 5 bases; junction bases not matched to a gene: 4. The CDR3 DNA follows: TGTGCCAGCAGCCAAGTCACGGGGGGGGACAATGAGCAGTTCTTC. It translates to CASSQVTGGDNEQFF.

CDR3: CASSLTGGNTEAFF. Here the CDR3 DNA reads TGTGCCAGCAGCCTGACAGGGGGGAACACTGAAGCTTTCTTT. This chain uses TRBV3-1 (or the pseudogene TRBV3-2) with TRBJ1-1; 9 bases match TRBD1. Per germline, CDR1 LGHDT and CDR2 YNNKEL (reference sequence). There are 14 residues in the CDR3. Trimming removed 4 bases from V and 1 base from J; junction bases left unmatched: 1.

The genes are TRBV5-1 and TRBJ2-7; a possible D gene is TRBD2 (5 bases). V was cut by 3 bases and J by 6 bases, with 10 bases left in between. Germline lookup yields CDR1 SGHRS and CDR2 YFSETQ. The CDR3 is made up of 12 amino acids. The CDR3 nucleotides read TGCGCCAGCAGCTGGGGAGACGGCGAGCAGTACTTC. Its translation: CASSWGDGEQYF.

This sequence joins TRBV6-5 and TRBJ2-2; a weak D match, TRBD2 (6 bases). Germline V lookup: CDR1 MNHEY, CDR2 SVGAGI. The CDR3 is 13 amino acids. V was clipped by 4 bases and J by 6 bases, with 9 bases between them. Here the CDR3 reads CASSWGLPGELFF. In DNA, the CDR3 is TGTGCCAGCAGTTGGGGACTCCCCGGGGAGCTGTTTTTT.

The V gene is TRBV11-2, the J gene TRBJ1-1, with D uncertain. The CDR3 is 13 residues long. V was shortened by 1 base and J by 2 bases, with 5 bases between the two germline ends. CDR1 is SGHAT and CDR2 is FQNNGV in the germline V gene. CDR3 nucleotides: TGTGCCAGCAGCTTAGGGCACAACACTGAAGCTTTCTTT. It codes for CASSLGHNTEAFF.

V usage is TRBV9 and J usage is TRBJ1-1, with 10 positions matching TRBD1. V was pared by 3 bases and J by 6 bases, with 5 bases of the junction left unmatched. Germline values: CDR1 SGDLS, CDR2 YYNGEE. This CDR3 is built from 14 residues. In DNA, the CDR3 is TGTGCCAGCAGCGCGACAGGGGGCAACGCTGAAGCTTTCTTT. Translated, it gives CASSATGGNAEAFF.

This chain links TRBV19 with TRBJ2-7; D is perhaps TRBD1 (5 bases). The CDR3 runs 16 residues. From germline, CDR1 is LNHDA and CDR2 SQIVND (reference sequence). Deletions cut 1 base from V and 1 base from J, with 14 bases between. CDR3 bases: TGTGCCAGTAGTATAGTATCGACAGCCGTATCCTACGAGCAGTACTTC. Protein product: CASSIVSTAVSYEQYF.

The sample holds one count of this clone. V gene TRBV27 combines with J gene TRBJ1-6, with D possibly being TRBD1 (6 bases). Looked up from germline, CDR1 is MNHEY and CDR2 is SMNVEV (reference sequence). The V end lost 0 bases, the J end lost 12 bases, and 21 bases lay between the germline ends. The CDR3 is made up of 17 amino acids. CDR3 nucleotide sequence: TGTGCCAGCAGTTTATCGTGGGGCAGGGGTAGAGAACGACCCCTCCACTTT. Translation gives CASSLSWGRGRERPLHF.

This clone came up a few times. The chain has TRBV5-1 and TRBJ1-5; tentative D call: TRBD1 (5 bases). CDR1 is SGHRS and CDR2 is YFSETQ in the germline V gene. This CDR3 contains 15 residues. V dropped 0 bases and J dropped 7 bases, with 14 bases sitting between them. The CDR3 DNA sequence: TGCGCCAGCAGCTTGGACGGGGGTCGGAGACAGCCCCAGCATTTT. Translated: CASSLDGGRRQPQHF.

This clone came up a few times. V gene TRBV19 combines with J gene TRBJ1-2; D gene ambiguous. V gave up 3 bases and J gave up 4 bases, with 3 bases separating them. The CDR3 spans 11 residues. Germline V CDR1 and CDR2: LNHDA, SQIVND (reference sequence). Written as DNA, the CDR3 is TGTGCCAGTAGTATCGGCTATGGCTACACCTTC. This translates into CASSIGYGYTF.

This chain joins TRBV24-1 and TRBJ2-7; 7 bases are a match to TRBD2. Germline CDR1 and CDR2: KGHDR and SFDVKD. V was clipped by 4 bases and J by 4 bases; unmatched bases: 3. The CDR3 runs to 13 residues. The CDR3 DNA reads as TGTGCCACCAGTGACTGGGGGGGATACGAGCAGTACTTC. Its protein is CATSDWGGYEQYF.

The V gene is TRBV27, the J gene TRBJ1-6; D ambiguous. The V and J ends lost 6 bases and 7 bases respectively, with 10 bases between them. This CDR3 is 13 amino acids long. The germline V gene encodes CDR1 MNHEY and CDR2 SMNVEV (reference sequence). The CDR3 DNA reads TGTGCCAGCAGCACTTTGGAGAATTCACCCCTCCACTTT. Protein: CASSTLENSPLHF.

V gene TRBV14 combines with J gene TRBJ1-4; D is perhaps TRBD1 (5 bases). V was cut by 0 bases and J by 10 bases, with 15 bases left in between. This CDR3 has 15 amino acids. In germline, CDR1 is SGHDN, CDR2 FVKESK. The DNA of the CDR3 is TGTGCCAGCAGCCAAGAGGGGGGATTCCGACGAAAACTGTTTTTT. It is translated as CASSQEGGFRRKLFF.

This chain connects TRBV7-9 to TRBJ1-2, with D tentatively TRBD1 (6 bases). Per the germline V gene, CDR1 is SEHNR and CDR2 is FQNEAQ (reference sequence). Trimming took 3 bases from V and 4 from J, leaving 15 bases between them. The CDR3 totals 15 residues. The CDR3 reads CASSLADSPVYGYTF. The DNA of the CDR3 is TGTGCCAGCAGCTTGGCGGACAGCCCTGTCTATGGCTACACCTTC.

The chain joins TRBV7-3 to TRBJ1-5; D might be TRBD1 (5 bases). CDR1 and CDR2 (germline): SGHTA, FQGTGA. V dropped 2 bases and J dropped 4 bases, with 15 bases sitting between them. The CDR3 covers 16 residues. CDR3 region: CASSLQDISGNQPQHF. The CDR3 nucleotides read TGTGCCAGCAGCTTACAGGACATCTCCGGGAATCAGCCCCAGCATTTT.

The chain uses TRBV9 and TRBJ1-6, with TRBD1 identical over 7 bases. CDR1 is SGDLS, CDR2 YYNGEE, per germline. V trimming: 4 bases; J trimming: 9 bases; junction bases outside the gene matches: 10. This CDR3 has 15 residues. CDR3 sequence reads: CASSSPKGAGSPLHF. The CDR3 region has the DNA TGTGCCAGCAGCTCCCCCAAGGGGGCGGGTTCACCCCTCCACTTT.

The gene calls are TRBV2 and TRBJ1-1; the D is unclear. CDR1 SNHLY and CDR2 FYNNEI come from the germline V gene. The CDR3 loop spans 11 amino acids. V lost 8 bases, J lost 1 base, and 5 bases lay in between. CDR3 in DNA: TGTGCCAGCTCGCGGAACACTGAAGCTTTCTTT. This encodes CASSRNTEAFF.

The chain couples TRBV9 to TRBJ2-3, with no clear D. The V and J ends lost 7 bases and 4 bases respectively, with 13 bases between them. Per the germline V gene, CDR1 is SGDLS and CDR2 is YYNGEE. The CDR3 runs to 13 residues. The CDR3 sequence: CASASLVADTQYF. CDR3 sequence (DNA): TGTGCCAGCGCCAGCCTAGTAGCAGATACGCAGTATTTT.

DNA for the CDR3: TGTGCCAGTAGTAGTCCAGGACAGGGGTACTCACCCCTCCACTTT. It translates to CASSSPGQGYSPLHF. V gene TRBV19 combines with J gene TRBJ1-6; 9 bases are shared with TRBD1. The V and J ends lost 4 bases and 10 bases, in that order; junction bases with no gene match: 8. Germline values: CDR1 LNHDA, CDR2 SQIVND (reference sequence). The CDR3 extends over 15 amino acids.